Below, one TCR beta chain is given with its context. Its antigen is not identified. Mismatch with germline at one junction end may stem from a read error. A second PCR of about 6 to 12 cycles used a sample-barcoded 5' primer and a J-beta primer mix. A single record per CDR3 protein comes from TCRdb applying MiXCR to the 5' RACE reads. The sample shows about 1,500,000 distinct CDR3 sequences, roughly 40% of them seen only once. This CDR3 comprises 15 residues. CDR1 and CDR2 (germline): SQVTM, ANQGSEA. The sample originates from a study of blood T cells in healthy people across ages. Study results and caveats: The study could not conclusively compare naive and antigen-experienced cells, given its unsorted PBMCs. Both higher diversity and more naive CD4+ cells marked long-lived donors when set against aged donors.

Donors each provided ten milliliters of peripheral blood. This sequence originates from a woman between 18 and 29 years old in good health. Sequencing input: blood. V is TRBV29-1 and J is TRBJ2-3, with 8 nucleotides matching TRBD1. In nucleotides, the CDR3 is TGCAGCCTCTTCCTCGGGACAGGCCCTCCAGAGACGCAGTATTTT. As protein: CSLFLGTGPPETQYF.